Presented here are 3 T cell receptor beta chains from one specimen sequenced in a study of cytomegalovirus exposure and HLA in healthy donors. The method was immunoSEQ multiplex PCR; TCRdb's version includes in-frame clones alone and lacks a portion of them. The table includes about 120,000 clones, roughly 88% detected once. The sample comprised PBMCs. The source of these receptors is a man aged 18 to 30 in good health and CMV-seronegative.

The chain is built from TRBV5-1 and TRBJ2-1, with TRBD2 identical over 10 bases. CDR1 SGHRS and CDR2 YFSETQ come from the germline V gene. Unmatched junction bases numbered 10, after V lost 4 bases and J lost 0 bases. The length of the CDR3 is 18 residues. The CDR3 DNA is TGCGCCAGCAGCGTTACGACTAGCGGGCTTTACTCCTACAATGAGCAGTTCTTC. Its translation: CASSVTTSGLYSYNEQFF.

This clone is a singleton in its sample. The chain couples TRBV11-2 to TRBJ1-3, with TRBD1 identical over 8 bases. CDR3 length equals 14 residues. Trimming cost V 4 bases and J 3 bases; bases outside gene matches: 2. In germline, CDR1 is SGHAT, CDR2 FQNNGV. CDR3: CASSSDRGGNTIYF. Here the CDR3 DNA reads TGTGCCAGCAGCTCCGACAGGGGTGGAAACACCATATATTTT.

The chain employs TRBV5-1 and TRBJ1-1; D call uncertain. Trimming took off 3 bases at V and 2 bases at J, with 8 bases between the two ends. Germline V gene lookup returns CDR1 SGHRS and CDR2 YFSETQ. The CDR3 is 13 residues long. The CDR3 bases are TGCGCCAGCAGCTACGGACTCAACACTGAAGCTTTCTTT. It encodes CASSYGLNTEAFF.